The 30 T cell receptor beta chains listed next were all sequenced from one sample in a study of response to subunit inactivated influenza vaccine. TCRdb re-called the RT-PCR reads through MiXCR, storing one row per CDR3 protein. The table records hundreds of thousands of distinct CDR3 sequences, around 14% of them present only once. The source was PBMCs from blood, collected roughly 13 days after vaccination. The origin of the receptors is a man aged 45-60 years who received an inactivated influenza vaccine.

The V call is TRBV5-7, the J call TRBJ2-7; D may be TRBD1 (6 bases). TRBV5-7 is designated an ORF whose function remains uncertain. The CDR3 is made up of 14 amino acids. V was shortened by 8 bases and J by 0 bases, with 15 bases between the two germline ends. CDR3 in DNA: TGTGCCAGGGGCCCCGGGACATACTCCTACGAGCAGTACTTC. Its protein product is CARGPGTYSYEQYF.

This clonotype was recorded a few times. The chain carries TRBV2 and TRBJ2-2; unclear D gene. Germline CDR1 reads SNHLY; CDR2 reads FYNNEI. Trimming shortened V by 8 bases and J by 7 bases, and 14 bases separated the two germline ends. The CDR3 covers 13 residues. The CDR3 region is CASQPLTNGELFF. The CDR3 region has the DNA TGTGCCAGCCAACCCCTGACAAACGGGGAGCTGTTTTTT.

The chain uses TRBV13 and TRBJ2-3; D not resolved. The V gene's germline CDR1 is PRHDT and CDR2 FYEKMQ (reference sequence). Trimming stripped 6 bases from V and 5 bases from J, with 12 bases between. CDR3 length equals 13 residues. The CDR3 region is CASRITLEDTQYF. Here the CDR3 DNA reads TGTGCCAGCAGAATCACCCTCGAAGATACGCAGTATTTT.

The J gene is TRBJ2-3, the V gene TRBV6-2 or TRBV6-3, with D perhaps given as TRBD1 or TRBD2 (6 bases each). With 6 bases removed from V and 4 bases from J, the gap between germline ends came to 14 bases. The CDR3 sequence is 14 residues long. The V gene's germline CDR1 is MNHEY and CDR2 SVGEGT. The DNA of the CDR3 is TGTGCCAGCAGGGTACAGGGAGGTTCAGATACGCAGTATTTT. Translation gives CASRVQGGSDTQYF.

The chain is built from TRBV5-1 and TRBJ2-6, with D perhaps matching TRBD1 (5 bases). Germline CDR1 reads SGHRS; CDR2 reads YFSETQ. Trimming took off 4 bases at V and 1 base at J, with 9 bases between the two ends. The CDR3 consists of 15 residues. CDR3 protein: CASSAQVSGANVLTF. DNA of the CDR3: TGCGCCAGCAGCGCACAGGTTTCTGGGGCCAACGTCCTGACTTTC.

The gene calls are TRBV20-1 and TRBJ2-3; 11 bases agree with TRBD1. V dropped 5 bases and J dropped 1; count of bases not matched to a gene: 5. The CDR3 contains 15 residues. CDR1 DFQATT and CDR2 SNEGSKA come from the germline V gene (reference sequence). CDR3 sequence: CSASGQGAGTDTQYF. CDR3 nucleotides: TGCAGTGCTTCAGGACAGGGGGCAGGCACAGATACGCAGTATTTT.

The CDR3 reads CSAGLVGGEQYF. The CDR3 bases are TGCAGCGCGGGACTAGTTGGGGGCGAGCAGTACTTC. The chain employs TRBV29-1 and TRBJ2-7; TRBD2 agrees at 8 bases. CDR3 length equals 12 residues. The J segment lost 6 bases and the V segment lost 7 bases, leaving 8 bases of the junction unmatched. CDR1 and CDR2 from the germline V gene are SQVTM and ANQGSEA.

In DNA, the CDR3 is TGCAGTGCTAGTATCCCACTCAGGGGCTACGAGCAGTACTTC. This gives the protein CSASIPLRGYEQYF. The chain links TRBV20-1 to TRBJ2-7, with D possibly matching TRBD1 (6 bases). The ends were cut back, 3 bases at V and 3 bases at J, with 15 bases in the middle. The CDR3 loop spans 14 amino acids. The germline gives CDR1 DFQATT, CDR2 SNEGSKA (reference sequence).

The chain is built from TRBV21-1 and TRBJ2-5; no DNA check was done on the table's D call, TRBD2. TRBV21-1 is classified as a pseudogene. CDR3 length: 16 residues. The CDR3 loop is CASSARLAEGQETQYF. For the CDR3, the DNA is TGTGCCAGCAGCGCCCGACTAGCGGAGGGGCAAGAGACCCAGTACTTC.

This sequence joins TRBV11-2 and TRBJ2-2; D unresolved. The CDR3 consists of 15 residues. Germline V CDR1 and CDR2: SGHAT, FQNNGV. V dropped 1 base and J dropped 6 bases, with 12 bases sitting between them. CDR3 bases: TGTGCCAGCAGCTTAGTTGGCAATTATGCCGGGGAGCTGTTTTTT. It translates to CASSLVGNYAGELFF.

The chain links TRBV20-1 to TRBJ1-1; D gene uncertain. This CDR3 spans 13 amino acids. The germline V gene has CDR1 DFQATT and CDR2 SNEGSKA (reference sequence). V shed 5 bases and J shed 1 base, with 11 bases lying between them. The CDR3 loop reads CSAPSGWNTEAFF. The CDR3, as DNA: TGCAGTGCTCCCTCCGGCTGGAACACTGAAGCTTTCTTT.

V is TRBV7-9 and J is TRBJ2-3; 12 bases fit TRBD2. The trim removed 2 bases at V and 5 bases at J, leaving 8 bases unmatched. The CDR3 runs to 17 residues. Germline V lookup: CDR1 SEHNR, CDR2 FQNEAQ (reference sequence). CDR3 sequence (DNA): TGTGCCAGCAGCTTACTCGCCCTACTAGCGGGAGGAGATACGCAGTATTTT. It encodes CASSLLALLAGGDTQYF.

This clonotype was counted a few times. J is TRBJ2-3 and V is TRBV7-6; 9 positions agree with TRBD2. Germline V gene sequence: CDR1 SGHVS, CDR2 FNYEAQ. Unmatched junction bases numbered 10, after V lost 5 bases and J lost 4 bases. This CDR3 region has 16 residues. The chain's CDR3 is CASSPVGGRVADTQYF. The CDR3 DNA sequence: TGTGCCAGCAGCCCCGTTGGCGGGAGGGTCGCAGATACGCAGTATTTT.

The chain is built from TRBV7-9 and TRBJ2-7, with D possibly TRBD2 on 6 matching bases. The V end was cut by 1 base, the J end by 5 bases, with 15 bases between. The CDR3 is 15 residues long. Germline CDR1 reads SEHNR; CDR2 reads FQNEAQ (reference sequence). The CDR3 sequence: CASSLGVADGDEQYF. The CDR3 DNA follows: TGTGCCAGCAGCTTAGGCGTAGCGGACGGCGACGAGCAGTACTTC. Variable domain in full (rest from reference TRBV7-9 and TRBJ2-7): DTGVSQNPRHKITKRGQNVTFRCDPISEHNRLYWYRQTLGQGPEFLTYFQNEAQLEKSRLLSDRFSAERPKGSFSTLEIQRTEQGDSAMYLCASSLGVADGDEQYFGPGTRLTVT.

This rearrangement joins TRBV5-4 to TRBJ2-1; possibly TRBD2 for D (6 bases). CDR1 and CDR2 (germline): SGHNT, YYREEE (reference sequence). V was clipped by 2 bases and J by 0 bases, with 12 bases between them. The CDR3 covers 16 residues. The CDR3 reads CASSFHSGSSYNEQFF. CDR3 nucleotide sequence: TGTGCCAGCAGCTTCCATAGCGGCAGCTCCTACAATGAGCAGTTCTTC.

This clonotype has only a few counts. The J gene is TRBJ2-4, the V gene TRBV20-1; possibly TRBD1 for D (7 bases). The V and J ends lost 8 bases and 1 base respectively, with 15 bases between them. The germline V gene encodes CDR1 DFQATT and CDR2 SNEGSKA (reference sequence). The CDR3 has 14 amino acids. The CDR3 here is CSTIRGVAKNIQYF. For the CDR3, the DNA is TGCAGTACGATCAGGGGGGTTGCCAAAAACATTCAGTACTTC.

This clonotype was found a few times. The chain links TRBV5-1 to TRBJ2-3; D not certain. CDR3 length: 18 residues. Germline-derived CDR1 and CDR2 are SGHRS and YFSETQ. Trimming removed 1 base at V and 2 bases at J, with 20 bases between. The CDR3 here is CASSLIPVGGAVTDTQYF. The CDR3, as DNA: TGCGCCAGCAGCTTGATCCCAGTTGGTGGCGCAGTCACAGATACGCAGTATTTT. Together with reference TRBV5-1 and TRBJ2-3, the CDR3 gives the full variable domain: KAGVTQTPRYLIKTRGQQVTLSCSPISGHRSVSWYQQTPGQGLQFLFEYFSETQRNKGNFPGRFSGRQFSNSRSEMNVSTLELGDSALYLCASSLIPVGGAVTDTQYFGPGTRLTVL.

The sample holds a few counts of this clonotype. The genes are TRBV21-1 and TRBJ2-6; no DNA check was done on the table's D call, TRBD1. TRBV21-1 is a listed pseudogene. This CDR3 region has 18 residues. The chain's CDR3 is CASSKTPGGVTGANVLTF. The CDR3 bases are TGTGCCAGCAGCAAAACGCCAGGGGGCGTCACTGGGGCCAACGTCCTGACTTTC.

The chain carries TRBV7-9 and TRBJ2-7; 11 positions agree with TRBD2. CDR1 is SEHNR, CDR2 FQNEAQ, per germline (reference sequence). This CDR3 has 15 amino acids. With V trimmed by 3 bases and J by 5 bases, 6 bases remained unmatched. CDR3 nucleotides: TGTGCCAGCAGCTTCGAAACTAGCGGGAGCAACGAGCAGTACTTC. Translating it yields CASSFETSGSNEQYF.

This clonotype was seen only a few times. This sequence joins TRBV29-1 and TRBJ2-1, with D uncertain. The CDR3 sequence is 14 residues long. Germline assignment: CDR1 SQVTM and CDR2 ANQGSEA. The V end lost 8 bases, the J end lost 0 bases, and 14 bases lay between the germline ends. CDR3 DNA sequence: TGCAGCATTGTAACTGCCCGCTCCTACAATGAGCAGTTCTTC. Translated, it gives CSIVTARSYNEQFF.

This clonotype came up many times. This chain uses TRBV28 with TRBJ1-4; D is possibly TRBD1 (6 bases). CDR1 is MDHEN and CDR2 is SYDVKM in the germline V gene. Trimming took off 10 bases at V and 0 bases at J, with 18 bases between the two ends. The CDR3 covers 16 residues. In nucleotides, the CDR3 is TGTGCCACCCCTAGGGGGATCCTAACAACTAATGAAAAACTGTTTTTT. It translates to CATPRGILTTNEKLFF.

The chain uses TRBV4-2 and TRBJ1-1, with a tentative D call TRBD1 (6 bases). The CDR3 extends over 15 amino acids. The V gene lost 3 bases and the J gene lost 1 base, with 12 bases spanning the gap. Germline-derived CDR1 and CDR2 are LGHNA and YNFKEQ. The CDR3 DNA sequence: TGTGCCAGCAGCCAGCATATACAGGGGAACACTGAAGCTTTCTTT. Amino acids: CASSQHIQGNTEAFF.

The table lists this clonotype with a few counts. CDR3 sequence (DNA): TGTGCCAGCAGGACCAGTGATACCTACGAGCAGTACTTC. Protein product: CASRTSDTYEQYF. The rearrangement links TRBV2 to TRBJ2-7; unclear D gene. Per germline, CDR1 SNHLY and CDR2 FYNNEI. The CDR3 contains 13 residues. The V end lost 6 bases, the J end lost 2 bases, and 11 bases lay between the germline ends. Full variable domain (remainder filled in from reference TRBV2 and TRBJ2-7): EPEVTQTPSHQVTQMGQEVILRCVPISNHLYFYWYRQILGQKVEFLVSFYNNEISEKSEIFDDQFSVERPDGSNFTLKIRSTKLEDSAMYFCASRTSDTYEQYFGPGTRLTVT.

This clonotype was counted between two and nine times. The CDR3, as DNA: TGTGCCAGCAGCCAAGATATTAAGGCGGGCTATGGCTACACCTTC. Translated: CASSQDIKAGYGYTF. The chain joins TRBV3-1 to TRBJ1-2; D call uncertain. V was trimmed by 0 bases and J by 4 bases, leaving 12 bases between them. The CDR3 totals 15 residues. Germline V lookup: CDR1 LGHDT, CDR2 YNNKEL (reference sequence).

The chain couples TRBV12-3 or TRBV12-4 to TRBJ2-7; 7 bases line up with TRBD2. Trimming cost V 1 base and J 7 bases; bases outside gene matches: 13. This CDR3 is built from 16 residues. Here the CDR3 reads CASSLGGPRLGGEQYF. CDR3 DNA sequence: TGTGCCAGCAGTTTAGGGGGACCACGCCTGGGAGGGGAGCAGTACTTC.

Many counts were recorded for this clonotype. The chain uses TRBV3-1 and TRBJ2-3; 10 bases map to TRBD2. V dropped 4 bases and J dropped 6; count of bases not matched to a gene: 4. Germline V CDR1 and CDR2: LGHDT, YNNKEL (reference sequence). The length of the CDR3 is 14 residues. The CDR3 is CASSPSGSADTQYF. CDR3 sequence (DNA): TGTGCCAGCAGCCCTAGCGGGAGTGCTGATACGCAGTATTTT.

Details on this clonotype: A much larger clone is a single base away; this may be a read error. V gene TRBV11-2 combines with J gene TRBJ2-3, with D possibly called TRBD1 or TRBD2 (5 bases each). The V gene lost 5 bases and the J gene lost 0 bases, with 9 bases spanning the gap. The CDR3 loop spans 14 amino acids. The germline V gene encodes CDR1 SGHAT and CDR2 FQNNGV. The CDR3 nucleotides read TGTGCCAGCAGCGCCCGGGACAGCACAGATACGCAGTATTTT. Its translation is CASSARDSTDTQYF.

CDR3 DNA: TGTGCCAGCAGTGGGACAGGGGGCTATACCGGGGAGCTGTTTTTT. It specifies CASSGTGGYTGELFF. The genes are TRBV2 and TRBJ2-2, with TRBD1 matching over 11 bases. This CDR3 comprises 15 residues. The junction had 3 bases not matched to a gene; V was cut back by 4 bases and J by 5 bases. Looked up from germline, CDR1 is SNHLY and CDR2 is FYNNEI.

At least ten counts were recorded for this clonotype. The rearrangement uses TRBV7-8 and TRBJ2-2; tentative D call: TRBD1 (5 bases). V lost 3 bases to trimming and J lost 0 bases, with 8 bases between them. The CDR3 has 15 amino acids. CDR1 and CDR2 from the germline V gene are SGHVS and FQNEAQ. The CDR3 nucleotides read TGTGCCAGCAGCTTCGACAGTTCGAACACCGGGGAGCTGTTTTTT. Translating it yields CASSFDSSNTGELFF. Full variable domain (remainder filled in from reference TRBV7-8 and TRBJ2-2): GAGVSQSPRYKVAKRGQDVALRCDPISGHVSLFWYQQALGQGPEFLTYFQNEAQLDKSGLPSDRFFAERPEGSVSTLKIQRTQQEDSAVYLCASSFDSSNTGELFFGEGSRLTVL.

V usage is TRBV5-1 and J usage is TRBJ2-7, with D perhaps matching TRBD1 or TRBD2 (5 bases each). The CDR3 is made up of 14 amino acids. Germline V gene sequence: CDR1 SGHRS, CDR2 YFSETQ. V shed 0 bases and J shed 5 bases, with 12 bases lying between them. The CDR3 sequence: CASSLVGRGDEQYF. CDR3 in DNA: TGCGCCAGCAGCTTGGTGGGGCGAGGGGACGAGCAGTACTTC.